These 15 T cell receptor beta chains originate from one sample sequenced in a study of chemoradiotherapy in HPV16-positive cancers. Assay used: immunoSEQ multiplex PCR; TCRdb lists only in-frame clones, some missing. The top ten clones hold 3.5% to 4% of a sample with over 30,000 clones, around three quarters of them seen once. Material: blood, obtained from a patient who underwent chemoradiotherapy. The receptor source for this set is a human donor with HPV-associated anogenital cancer.

The chain joins TRBV25-1 to TRBJ1-2; the match to TRBD1 covers 7 bases. This CDR3 comprises 16 residues. V gave up 4 bases and J gave up 4 bases; unmatched junction bases: 12. The V gene's germline CDR1 is MGHDK and CDR2 SYGVNS. CDR3 nucleotides: TGTGCCAGCAGTGTTCAGGGGGTTCCCCCTCTCTATGGCTACACCTTC. Translating it yields CASSVQGVPPLYGYTF.

The chain is built from TRBV2 and TRBJ2-4, with D possibly called TRBD1 or TRBD2 (5 bases each). Trimming shortened V by 3 bases and J by 5 bases, and 14 bases separated the two germline ends. The germline CDR1 and CDR2 sequences are SNHLY and FYNNEI. The CDR3 is 15 residues long. As DNA, the CDR3 is TGTGCCAGCAGTGATTGGGGCGGGTCCCAAAACATTCAGTACTTC. Its protein product is CASSDWGGSQNIQYF.

The CDR3: CASHTGTQPQHF. CDR3 bases: TGTGCCAGCCATACGGGGACTCAGCCCCAGCATTTT. This rearrangement joins TRBV6-5 to TRBJ1-5, with D possibly matching TRBD1 (5 bases). The ends were cut back, 8 bases at V and 6 bases at J, with 11 bases in the middle. CDR3 size: 12 residues. Per germline, CDR1 MNHEY and CDR2 SVGAGI.

This clone was observed once. The chain recombines TRBV19 with TRBJ1-5; D is possibly TRBD1 (5 bases). Per the germline V gene, CDR1 is LNHDA and CDR2 is SQIVND (reference sequence). CDR3 length: 13 amino acids. The V end was cut by 4 bases, the J end by 9 bases, with 13 bases between. The CDR3 sequence is CASSKGPAGPQHF. CDR3 nucleotide sequence: TGTGCCAGTAGTAAGGGGCCCGCGGGGCCCCAGCATTTT.

The J gene is TRBJ1-4, the V gene TRBV7-2; D is ambiguous. Between the trimmed V and J ends, which lost 4 bases and 13 bases, there was a span of 16 bases. Germline CDR1 and CDR2: SGHTA and FQGNSA. The CDR3 contains 13 residues. CDR3 in amino acids: CASSSYNGKSLFF. CDR3 nucleotides: TGTGCCAGCAGCTCTTATAATGGTAAATCACTGTTTTTT.

The chain employs TRBV7-2 and TRBJ1-3; D gene ambiguous. The ends were cut back, 1 base at V and 0 bases at J, with 7 bases in the middle. Germline V lookup: CDR1 SGHTA, CDR2 FQGNSA. This CDR3 comprises 15 residues. In DNA form, the CDR3 reads TGTGCCAGCAGCTTAGAGGGCTACTCTGGAAACACCATATATTTT. Amino acid sequence: CASSLEGYSGNTIYF. Full variable domain (outside the CDR3, taken from reference TRBV7-2 and TRBJ1-3): GAGVSQSPSNKVTEKGKDVELRCDPISGHTALYWYRQSLGQGLEFLIYFQGNSAPDKSGLPSDRFSAERTGGSVSTLTIQRTQQEDSAVYLCASSLEGYSGNTIYFGEGSWLTVV.

J is TRBJ2-7 and V is TRBV5-4; possible D gene TRBD1, 6 bases. Germline CDR1 and CDR2: SGHNT and YYREEE (reference sequence). Between the trimmed V and J ends, which lost 4 bases and 4 bases, there was a span of 12 bases. The CDR3 is 13 amino acids. The CDR3 loop is CASSVQGHYEQYF. For the CDR3, the DNA is TGTGCCAGCAGCGTACAGGGACATTACGAGCAGTACTTC.

V gene TRBV5-1 combines with J gene TRBJ1-1, with TRBD1 identical over 7 bases. The J segment lost 0 bases and the V segment lost 3 bases, leaving 5 bases of the junction unmatched. CDR1 is SGHRS, CDR2 YFSETQ, per germline. The CDR3 has 15 residues. The CDR3 DNA sequence: TGCGCCAGCAGCTCACGACAGGGAATGAACACTGAAGCTTTCTTT. This translates into CASSSRQGMNTEAFF.

The chain couples TRBV19 to TRBJ1-5, with D unresolved. The CDR3 length is 13 residues. Germline values: CDR1 LNHDA, CDR2 SQIVND (reference sequence). Trimming removed 3 bases at V and 7 bases at J, with 10 bases between. The CDR3 bases are TGTGCCAGTAGTATTCTAGGAACCCAGCCCCAGCATTTT. Protein: CASSILGTQPQHF.

The rearrangement links TRBV7-2 to TRBJ2-7, with 9 bases that match TRBD2. Germline V CDR1 and CDR2: SGHTA, FQGNSA. V gave up 0 bases and J gave up 2 bases; unmatched junction bases: 5. CDR3 size: 16 residues. For the CDR3, the DNA is TGTGCCAGCAGCTTAGCCCCTAGCGGGGTCCCCTACGAGCAGTACTTC. Encoded protein: CASSLAPSGVPYEQYF.

The V call is TRBV19, the J call TRBJ2-7; 7 nucleotides agree with TRBD1. V dropped 5 bases and J dropped 2; count of bases not matched to a gene: 3. The germline gives CDR1 LNHDA, CDR2 SQIVND (reference sequence). The CDR3 loop spans 13 amino acids. DNA of the CDR3: TGTGCCAGTAGTGGACAGGTGACCTACGAGCAGTACTTC. Translation: CASSGQVTYEQYF.

This clone has just a few counts. V is TRBV6-5 and J is TRBJ1-1, with D maybe TRBD1 (5 bases). From germline, CDR1 is MNHEY and CDR2 SVGAGI. V gave up 7 bases and J gave up 11 bases, with 17 bases separating them. The CDR3 sequence is 12 residues long. This CDR3 reads CASNVPGRVAFF. CDR3 nucleotide sequence: TGTGCCAGCAATGTTCCGGGGCGAGTTGCTTTCTTT.

This chain joins TRBV19 and TRBJ1-2, with D possibly TRBD1 on 6 matching bases. CDR1 is LNHDA, CDR2 SQIVND, per germline (reference sequence). The CDR3 has 13 residues. The ends were cut back, 6 bases at V and 4 bases at J, with 12 bases in the middle. The CDR3 reads CASRDDRSYGYTF. The CDR3 nucleotides read TGTGCCAGTAGGGACGACAGGTCCTATGGCTACACCTTC.

V is TRBV9 and J is TRBJ2-2; 10 positions agree with TRBD2. Trimming at V came to 4 bases and at J to 8 bases, leaving 11 bases not matched to a gene. The CDR3 runs 16 residues. Germline values: CDR1 SGDLS, CDR2 YYNGEE. The CDR3 reads CASSPSGGGLEGELFF. The DNA of the CDR3 is TGTGCCAGCAGCCCCAGCGGGGGGGGCCTCGAAGGGGAGCTGTTTTTT.

The V and J genes are TRBV5-6 and TRBJ1-1; D gene unclear. Germline V lookup: CDR1 SGHDT, CDR2 YYEEEE. V lost 0 bases to trimming and J lost 6 bases, with 12 bases between them. The CDR3 loop spans 14 amino acids. CDR3 nucleotides: TGTGCCAGCAGCTTGGCCGTCGGGATTTCTGAAGCTTTCTTT. It is translated as CASSLAVGISEAFF.